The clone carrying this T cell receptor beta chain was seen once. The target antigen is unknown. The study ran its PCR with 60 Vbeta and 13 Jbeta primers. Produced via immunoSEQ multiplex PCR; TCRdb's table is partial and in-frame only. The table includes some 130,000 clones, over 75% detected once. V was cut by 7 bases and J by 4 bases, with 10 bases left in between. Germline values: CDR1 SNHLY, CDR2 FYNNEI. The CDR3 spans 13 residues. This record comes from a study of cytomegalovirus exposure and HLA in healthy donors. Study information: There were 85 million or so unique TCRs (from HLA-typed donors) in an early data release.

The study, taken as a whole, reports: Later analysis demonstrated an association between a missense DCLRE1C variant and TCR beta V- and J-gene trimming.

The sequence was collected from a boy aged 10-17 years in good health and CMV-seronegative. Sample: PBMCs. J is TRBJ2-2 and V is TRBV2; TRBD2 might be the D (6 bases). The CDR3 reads CASNGGGTGELFF. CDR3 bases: TGTGCCAGCAATGGGGGAGGCACCGGGGAGCTGTTTTTT.